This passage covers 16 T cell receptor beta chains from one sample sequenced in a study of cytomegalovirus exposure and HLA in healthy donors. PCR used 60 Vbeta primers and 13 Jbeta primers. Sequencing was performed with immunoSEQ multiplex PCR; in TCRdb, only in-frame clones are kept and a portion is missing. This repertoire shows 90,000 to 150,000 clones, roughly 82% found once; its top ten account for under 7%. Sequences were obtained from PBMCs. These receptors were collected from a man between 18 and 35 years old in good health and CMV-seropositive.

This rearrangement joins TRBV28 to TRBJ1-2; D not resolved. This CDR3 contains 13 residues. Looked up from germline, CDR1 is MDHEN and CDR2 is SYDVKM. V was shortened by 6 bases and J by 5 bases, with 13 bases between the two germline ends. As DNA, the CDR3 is TGTGCCAGCAGCCTCCCAGGAGGTTATGGCTACACCTTC. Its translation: CASSLPGGYGYTF.

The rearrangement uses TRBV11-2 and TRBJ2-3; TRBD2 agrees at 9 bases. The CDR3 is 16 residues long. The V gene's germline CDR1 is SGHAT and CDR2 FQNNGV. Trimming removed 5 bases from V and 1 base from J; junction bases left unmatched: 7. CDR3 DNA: TGTGCCAGCAGCCAAGCGGGGGGACTACGCACAGATACGCAGTATTTT. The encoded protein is CASSQAGGLRTDTQYF.

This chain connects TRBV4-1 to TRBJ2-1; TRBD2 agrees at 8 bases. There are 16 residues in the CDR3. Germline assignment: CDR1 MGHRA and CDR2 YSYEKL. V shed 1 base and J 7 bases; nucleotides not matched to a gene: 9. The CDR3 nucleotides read TGCGCCAGCAGCCAAGTAACGGGACTAGGTCGTAATGAGCAGTTCTTC. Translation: CASSQVTGLGRNEQFF.

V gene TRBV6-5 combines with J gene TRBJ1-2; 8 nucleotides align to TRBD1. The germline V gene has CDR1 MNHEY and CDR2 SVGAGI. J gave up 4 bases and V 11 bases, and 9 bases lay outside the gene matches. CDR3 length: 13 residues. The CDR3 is CASMDRDIYGYTF. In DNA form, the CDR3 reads TGTGCCTCCATGGACAGGGACATCTATGGCTACACCTTC.

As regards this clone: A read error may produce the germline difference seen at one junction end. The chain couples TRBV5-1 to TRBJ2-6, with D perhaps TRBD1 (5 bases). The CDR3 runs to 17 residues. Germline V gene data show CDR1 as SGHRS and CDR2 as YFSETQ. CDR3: CASSSPLRVSGANGLTF. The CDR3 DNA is TGCGCCAGCAGCTCGCCCCTCAGAGTCTCTGGGGCCAACGGCCTGACTTTC.

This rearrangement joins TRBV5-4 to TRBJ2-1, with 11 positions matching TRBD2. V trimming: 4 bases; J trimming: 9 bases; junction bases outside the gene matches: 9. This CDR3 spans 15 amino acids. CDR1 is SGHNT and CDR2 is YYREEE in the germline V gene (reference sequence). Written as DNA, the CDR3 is TGTGCCAGCAGCGCCACTAGCGGGAGTACGGGTGAGCAGTTCTTC. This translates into CASSATSGSTGEQFF.

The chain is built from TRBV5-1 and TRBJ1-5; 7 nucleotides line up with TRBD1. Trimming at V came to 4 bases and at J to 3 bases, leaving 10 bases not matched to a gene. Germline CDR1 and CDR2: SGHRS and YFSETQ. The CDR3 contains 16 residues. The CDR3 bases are TGCGCCAGCAGCCCGGGAGGGGGCGCGAACAATCAGCCCCAGCATTTT. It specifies CASSPGGGANNQPQHF.

CDR3 amino acids: CASSLAGQGTKGYTF. As DNA, the CDR3 is TGCGCCAGCAGCCTGGCGGGACAGGGAACTAAAGGCTACACCTTC. V gene TRBV4-1 combines with J gene TRBJ1-2; 9 bases agree with TRBD1. The CDR3 contains 15 residues. V lost 4 bases and J lost 8; bases outside the gene matches: 11. Germline values: CDR1 MGHRA, CDR2 YSYEKL.

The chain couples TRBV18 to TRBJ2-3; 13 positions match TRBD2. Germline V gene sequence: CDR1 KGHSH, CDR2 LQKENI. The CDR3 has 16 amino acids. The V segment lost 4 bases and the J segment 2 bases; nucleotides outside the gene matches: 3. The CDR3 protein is CASSQLAGGDTDTQYF. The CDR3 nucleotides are TGTGCCAGCTCACAACTAGCGGGAGGGGACACAGATACGCAGTATTTT.

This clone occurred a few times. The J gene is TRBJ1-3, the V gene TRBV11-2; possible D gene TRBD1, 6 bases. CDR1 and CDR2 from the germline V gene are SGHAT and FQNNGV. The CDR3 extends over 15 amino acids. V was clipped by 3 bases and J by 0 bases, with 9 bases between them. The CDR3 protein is CASSLGQNSGNTIYF. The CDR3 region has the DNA TGTGCCAGCAGCTTGGGACAAAACTCTGGAAACACCATATATTTT.

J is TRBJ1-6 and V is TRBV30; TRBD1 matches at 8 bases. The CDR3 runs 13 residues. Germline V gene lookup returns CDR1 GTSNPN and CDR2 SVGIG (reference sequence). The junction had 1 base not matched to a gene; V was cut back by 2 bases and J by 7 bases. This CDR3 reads CAWSRQGNSPLHF. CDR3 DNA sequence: TGTGCCTGGAGTCGACAGGGGAATTCACCCCTCCACTTT.

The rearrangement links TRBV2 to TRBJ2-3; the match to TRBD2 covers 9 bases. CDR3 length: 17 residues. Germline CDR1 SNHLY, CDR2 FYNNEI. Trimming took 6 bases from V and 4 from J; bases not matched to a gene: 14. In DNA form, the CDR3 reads TGTGCCAGCAGCCTGGCGGGGGGGCTGGGTGGGGCAGATACGCAGTATTTT. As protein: CASSLAGGLGGADTQYF.

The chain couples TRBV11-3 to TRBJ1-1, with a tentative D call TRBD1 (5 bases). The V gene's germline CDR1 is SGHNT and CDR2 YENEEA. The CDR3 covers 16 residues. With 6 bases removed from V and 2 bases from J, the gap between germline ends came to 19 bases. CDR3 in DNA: TGTGCCAGCAGTTGCAGTGGGGGGGAACGTAACACTGAAGCTTTCTTT. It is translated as CASSCSGGERNTEAFF. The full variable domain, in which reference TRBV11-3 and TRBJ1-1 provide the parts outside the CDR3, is EAGVVQSPRYKIIEKKQPVAFWCNPISGHNTLYWYLQNLGQGPELLIRYENEEAVDDSQLPKDRFSAERLKGVDSTLKIQPAELGDSAVYLCASSCSGGERNTEAFFGQGTRLTVV.

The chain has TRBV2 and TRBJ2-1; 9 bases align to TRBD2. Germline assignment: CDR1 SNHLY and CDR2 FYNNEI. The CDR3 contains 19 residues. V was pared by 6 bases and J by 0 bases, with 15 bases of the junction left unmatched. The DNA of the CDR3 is TGTGCCAGCAGCCCTGGGGTAGCGGGGGTGGGGGGCTCCTACAATGAGCAGTTCTTC. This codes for CASSPGVAGVGGSYNEQFF.

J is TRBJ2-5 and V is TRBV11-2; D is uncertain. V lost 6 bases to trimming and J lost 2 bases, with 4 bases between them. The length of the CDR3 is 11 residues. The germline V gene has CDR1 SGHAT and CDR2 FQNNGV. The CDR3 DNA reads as TGTGCCAGCAGTCAACAAGAGACCCAGTACTTC. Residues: CASSQQETQYF.

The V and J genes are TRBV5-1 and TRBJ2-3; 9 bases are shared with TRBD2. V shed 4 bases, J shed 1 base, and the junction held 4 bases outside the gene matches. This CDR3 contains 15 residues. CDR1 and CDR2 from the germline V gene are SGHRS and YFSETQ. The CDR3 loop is CASSVLAGGTDTQYF. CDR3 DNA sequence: TGCGCCAGCAGCGTACTAGCGGGTGGCACAGATACGCAGTATTTT.